This TCR beta chain was observed in a study of T cell clonotyping in hematopoietic cell transplantation. General study results and limits: After transplant, recipient diversity fell while pathologically expanded clonotypes grew through day 180. CD4 and CD8 repertoire contributions could not be separated without sorting. Few recipient clonotypes overlapped donors; over 95% were de novo at given depth. Higher Inverse Simpson Index values in graft donor and pretransplant recipient predicted broader posttransplant TCR diversity.

On this clone: The antigen remains undetermined.

Method: immunoSEQ multiplex PCR; TCRdb's copy keeps in-frame clones and lacks some. The sample records about 15,000 clones, roughly nine tenths being singletons. The specimen sequenced was peripheral blood mononuclear cells. This clonotype was obtained from a man aged 45-65 years in good health. Some clones in this sample may be carry-over from other donors' samples.

CDR3 in DNA: TGTGCCAGCAGCAGGACAGCGAATTCACCCCTCCACTTT. This gives the protein CASSRTANSPLHF. The V and J genes are TRBV7-2 and TRBJ1-6, with D possibly being TRBD1 (6 bases). Trimming cost V 5 bases and J 7 bases, with 9 bases left between them. The germline V gene encodes CDR1 SGHTA and CDR2 FQGNSA. This CDR3 region has 13 residues.